This record covers a single TCR beta chain. Assay used: immunoSEQ multiplex PCR; TCRdb lists only in-frame clones, some missing. The sample includes roughly 250,000 clones, 85% to 90% of them seen just once. These data are taken from a study of blood T cell repertoires in COVID-19. Study-level background: Acute and convalescent COVID-19 samples came from the United States, Italy and Spain.

The source is a woman aged 25 to 45 with COVID-19, enrolled during active disease. Specimen: peripheral blood.

CDR3 sequence (DNA): TGTGCCAGCAGTTACACCAGGGGAACCGGGTTGGATGGCTACACCTTC. Protein sequence: CASSYTRGTGLDGYTF. The chain uses TRBV28 and TRBJ1-2; maybe TRBD1 (6 bases). Looked up from germline, CDR1 is MDHEN and CDR2 is SYDVKM. Trimming took 4 bases from V and 6 from J, leaving 21 bases between them. The CDR3 length is 16 residues.